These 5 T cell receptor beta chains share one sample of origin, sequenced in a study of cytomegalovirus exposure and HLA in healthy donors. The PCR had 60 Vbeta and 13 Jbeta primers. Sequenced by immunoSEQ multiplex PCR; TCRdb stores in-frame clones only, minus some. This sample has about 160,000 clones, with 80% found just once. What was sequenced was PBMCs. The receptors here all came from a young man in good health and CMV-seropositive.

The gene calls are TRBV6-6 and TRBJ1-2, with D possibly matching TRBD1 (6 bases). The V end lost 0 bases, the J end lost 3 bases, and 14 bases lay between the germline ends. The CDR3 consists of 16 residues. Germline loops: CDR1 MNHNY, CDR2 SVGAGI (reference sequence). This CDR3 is CASSYSRTVLDYGYTF. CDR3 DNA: TGTGCCAGCAGTTACTCCCGGACAGTCTTGGACTATGGCTACACCTTC.

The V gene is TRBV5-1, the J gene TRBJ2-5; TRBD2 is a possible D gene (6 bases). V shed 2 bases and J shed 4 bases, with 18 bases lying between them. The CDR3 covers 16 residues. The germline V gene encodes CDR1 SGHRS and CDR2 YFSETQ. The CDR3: CASSLGSTRESETQYF. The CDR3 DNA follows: TGCGCCAGCAGCTTAGGATCTACCCGGGAGTCAGAGACCCAGTACTTC.

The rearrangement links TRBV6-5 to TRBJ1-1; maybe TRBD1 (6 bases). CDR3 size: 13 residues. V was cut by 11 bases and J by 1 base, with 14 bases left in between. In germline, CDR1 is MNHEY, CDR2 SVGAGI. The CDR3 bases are TGTGCCGCTACCGAAGGGGGGAACACTGAAGCTTTCTTT. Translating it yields CAATEGGNTEAFF.

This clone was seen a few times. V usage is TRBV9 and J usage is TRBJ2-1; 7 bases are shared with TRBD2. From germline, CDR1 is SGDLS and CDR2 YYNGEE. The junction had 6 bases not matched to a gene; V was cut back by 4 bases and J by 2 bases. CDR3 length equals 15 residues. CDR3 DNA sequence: TGTGCCAGCAGCAAAAACGGGGGGACCTACAATGAGCAGTTCTTC. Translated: CASSKNGGTYNEQFF.

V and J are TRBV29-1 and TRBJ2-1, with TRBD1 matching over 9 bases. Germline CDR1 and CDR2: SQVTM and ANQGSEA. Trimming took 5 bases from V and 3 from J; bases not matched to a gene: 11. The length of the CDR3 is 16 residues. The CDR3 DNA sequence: TGCAGCGTTCCTAAACCGGGACAGGGAATCTACAATGAGCAGTTCTTC. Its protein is CSVPKPGQGIYNEQFF.